This TCR beta chain stems from a study of blood T cell repertoires in COVID-19. This table comes from immunoSEQ multiplex PCR, and its TCRdb copy is limited to in-frame clones, with some not included. The sample carries about 160,000 clones, more than 75% recorded once. The CDR3 totals 13 residues. Trimming took off 6 bases at V and 3 bases at J, with 9 bases between the two ends. CDR1 is ENHRY, CDR2 SYGVKD, per germline. The clonotype comes from a woman between 50 and 59 years old who had recovered from COVID-19. The sample consisted of PBMCs or T cells enriched from blood (not recorded which). The rearrangement joins TRBV10-3 to TRBJ1-5, with TRBD1 as a possible D gene (6 bases). CDR3 sequence reads: CAISTGFNQPQHF. In DNA form, the CDR3 reads TGTGCCATCAGCACAGGGTTCAATCAGCCCCAGCATTTT.